These 32 T cell receptor beta chains were sequenced from one sample in a study of graft-versus-host responses after intestinal transplantation. Profiling relied on immunoSEQ multiplex PCR, and the TCRdb table lists in-frame clones only, not all of them. Here the sample spans 85,000 to 130,000 clones, 87% being singletons. For these receptors, no antigen is known. The starting material was unstimulated CD4+ T cells sorted from spleen or lymph node cells, obtained before intestinal transplant. The receptors here all came from a human donor who received an intestinal transplant.

Here the CDR3 DNA reads TGTGCCAGCAGCGGACAGGGGTATGGCTACACCTTC. Translation gives CASSGQGYGYTF. The chain combines TRBV11-2 with TRBJ1-2; 9 positions match TRBD1. Germline CDR1 and CDR2: SGHAT and FQNNGV. V trimming: 5 bases; J trimming: 5 bases; junction bases outside the gene matches: 0. The CDR3 extends over 12 amino acids.

The V call is TRBV29-1, the J call TRBJ2-1, with D unclear. CDR1 and CDR2 from the germline V gene are SQVTM and ANQGSEA. V was clipped by 4 bases and J by 3 bases, with 10 bases between them. The CDR3 totals 13 residues. The CDR3: CSVAGRSYNEQFF. The DNA for the CDR3 is TGCAGCGTTGCGGGTCGTAGCTACAATGAGCAGTTCTTC.

The chain employs TRBV6-5 and TRBJ1-2; D gene ambiguous. Germline lookup yields CDR1 MNHEY and CDR2 SVGAGI. Trimming took off 5 bases at V and 4 bases at J, with 14 bases between the two ends. CDR3 length: 14 amino acids. DNA for the CDR3: TGTGCCAGCAGTCCCGTCCCCCGAGGCTATGGCTACACCTTC. It yields the protein CASSPVPRGYGYTF.

The chain employs TRBV6-5 and TRBJ2-3; 8 bases are a match to TRBD1. V lost 6 bases to trimming and J lost 1 base; unmatched junction nucleotides: 3. CDR3 length: 14 residues. The germline CDR1 and CDR2 sequences are MNHEY and SVGAGI. The CDR3 spells CASSPGQGTDTQYF. The CDR3 DNA reads TGTGCCAGCAGCCCGGGACAGGGCACAGATACGCAGTATTTT.

In this sample, this clone turned up once. The V and J genes are TRBV6-5 and TRBJ2-3; unclear D gene. Trimming cost V 0 bases and J 3 bases, with 7 bases left between them. Germline CDR1 and CDR2: MNHEY and SVGAGI. The CDR3 spans 14 residues. CDR3 sequence: CASSYSLRTDTQYF. CDR3 nucleotides: TGTGCCAGCAGTTACTCCCTCCGTACAGATACGCAGTATTTT.

The chain couples TRBV11-2 to TRBJ2-7; TRBD2 aligns across 12 bases. CDR1 is SGHAT, CDR2 FQNNGV, per germline. This CDR3 spans 15 amino acids. With 5 bases clipped from V and 4 bases from J, the junction kept 6 bases outside the gene matches. The CDR3 loop is CASSPPTSGGYEQYF. CDR3 bases: TGTGCCAGCAGCCCTCCGACTAGCGGGGGTTACGAGCAGTACTTC. The whole variable domain, filled in from reference TRBV11-2 and TRBJ2-7, reads EAGVAQSPRYKIIEKRQSVAFWCNPISGHATLYWYQQILGQGPKLLIQFQNNGVVDDSQLPKDRFSAERLKGVDSTLKIQPAKLEDSAVYLCASSPPTSGGYEQYFGPGTRLTVT.

This clone was detected only once. The chain recombines TRBV30 with TRBJ2-7; D possibly corresponds to TRBD1 (6 bases). V lost 4 bases and J 5 bases, leaving 12 bases between the germline ends. Germline-derived CDR1 and CDR2 are GTSNPN and SVGIG (reference sequence). The CDR3 is 12 residues long. The CDR3 here is CAWMNRVNEQYF. The CDR3 nucleotides are TGTGCCTGGATGAACAGGGTGAACGAGCAGTACTTC. The variable domain in full, completed from reference TRBV30 and TRBJ2-7, reads SQTIHQWPATLVQPVGSPLSLECTVEGTSNPNLYWYRQAAGRGLQLLFYSVGIGQISSEVPQNLSASRPQDRQFILSSKKLLLSDSGFYLCAWMNRVNEQYFGPGTRLTVT.

This clone appeared a single time. The chain links TRBV7-9 to TRBJ2-7; the D gene is possibly TRBD1 (6 bases). The V and J ends lost 1 base and 2 bases respectively, with 9 bases between them. The CDR3 is 14 residues long. Germline V lookup: CDR1 SEHNR, CDR2 FQNEAQ (reference sequence). The CDR3 region is CASSLEQGPYEQYF. CDR3 nucleotides: TGTGCCAGCAGCTTAGAACAGGGCCCCTACGAGCAGTACTTC.

This chain uses TRBV7-6 with TRBJ2-1, with unresolved D. This CDR3 comprises 15 residues. Trimming took off 2 bases at V and 10 bases at J, with 18 bases between the two ends. Germline CDR1 and CDR2: SGHVS and FNYEAQ. CDR3 nucleotide sequence: TGTGCCAGCAGCTTAACTCCGGGCCCCAGCCGGGAGCAGTTCTTC. Translated: CASSLTPGPSREQFF. The whole variable domain, remainder taken from reference TRBV7-6 and TRBJ2-1, is GAGVSQSPRYKVTKRGQDVALRCDPISGHVSLYWYRQALGQGPEFLTYFNYEAQQDKSGLPNDRFSAERPEGSISTLTIQRTEQRDSAMYRCASSLTPGPSREQFFGPGTRLTVL.

This chain links TRBV25-1 with TRBJ2-1; no clear D gene. Germline loops: CDR1 MGHDK, CDR2 SYGVNS. Trimming cost V 8 bases and J 15 bases, with 17 bases left between them. The CDR3 has 11 residues. The CDR3 reads CASRAEGFPFF. CDR3 DNA: TGTGCCAGCCGTGCGGAAGGTTTTCCGTTCTTC.

This rearrangement joins TRBV6-1 to TRBJ1-5; no definite D call. Germline values: CDR1 MNHNS, CDR2 SASEGT. This CDR3 comprises 14 residues. Trimming pared 3 bases from V and 0 bases from J, leaving 6 bases between. CDR3 nucleotides: TGTGCCAGCAGTGAGAGGGATAGCAATCAGCCCCAGCATTTT. Protein: CASSERDSNQPQHF.

This rearrangement joins TRBV7-2 to TRBJ1-2; maybe TRBD1 (5 bases). V was trimmed by 7 bases and J by 2 bases, leaving 14 bases between them. This CDR3 is 14 amino acids long. CDR1 SGHTA and CDR2 FQGNSA come from the germline V gene. CDR3 sequence (DNA): TGTGCCAGCAAACTAGGCAGGGCCAACTATGGCTACACCTTC. Protein sequence: CASKLGRANYGYTF.

The rearrangement joins TRBV10-2 to TRBJ1-6, with 7 positions matching TRBD1. The CDR3 is made up of 17 amino acids. Germline CDR1 is WSHSY and CDR2 is SAAADI. After removal of 4 bases from V and 2 bases from J, the junction contained 8 bases not matched to a gene. For the CDR3, the DNA is TGCGCCAGCAGTGCAACAGGGGTTAAAACCTATAATTCACCCCTCCACTTT. This sequence encodes CASSATGVKTYNSPLHF.

The V call is TRBV5-1, the J call TRBJ1-1; a possible D gene is TRBD1 (6 bases). V was clipped by 5 bases and J by 1 base, with 9 bases between them. Germline-derived CDR1 and CDR2 are SGHRS and YFSETQ. This CDR3 contains 13 residues. The CDR3 DNA reads as TGCGCCAGCAGGGAAGGGGGGAACACTGAAGCTTTCTTT. Translated, it gives CASREGGNTEAFF.

This chain uses TRBV12-5 with TRBJ1-2; 7 bases line up with TRBD1. The CDR3 is 20 amino acids. Germline CDR1 is LGHNT and CDR2 is FRNRAP. Trimming at V came to 0 bases and at J to 0 bases, leaving 16 bases not matched to a gene. In nucleotides, the CDR3 is TGTGCTAGTGGTTTGGTTGTCCCCACAGGGGAAAAGAGAACTAACTATGGCTACACCTTC. Protein product: CASGLVVPTGEKRTNYGYTF. The full variable domain, completed using reference TRBV12-5 and TRBJ1-2, is DARVTQTPRHKVTEMGQEVTMRCQPILGHNTVFWYRQTMMQGLELLAYFRNRAPLDDSGMPKDRFSAEMPDATLATLKIQPSEPRDSAVYFCASGLVVPTGEKRTNYGYTFGSGTRLTVV.

The genes are TRBV5-1 and TRBJ2-5; 11 bases line up with TRBD2. Trimming cost V 1 base and J 7 bases; bases outside gene matches: 9. This CDR3 region has 16 residues. From germline, CDR1 is SGHRS and CDR2 YFSETQ. DNA of the CDR3: TGCGCCAGCAGCTTGCAGGGGACTAGCGGCCCAGGGACCCAGTACTTC. Amino acids: CASSLQGTSGPGTQYF.

The J gene is TRBJ2-3, the V gene TRBV11-2, with 8 bases that match TRBD2. V gave up 1 base and J gave up 6 bases; unmatched junction bases: 6. From germline, CDR1 is SGHAT and CDR2 FQNNGV. The CDR3 contains 15 residues. The CDR3 region is CASSLAGGLGDTQYF. CDR3 nucleotide sequence: TGTGCCAGCAGCTTAGCGGGGGGGCTTGGGGATACGCAGTATTTT.

CDR3 residues: CASSVQEPDTQYF. The CDR3 DNA follows: TGTGCCAGCAGCGTACAGGAGCCAGATACGCAGTATTTT. The genes are TRBV9 and TRBJ2-3; no clear D gene. The CDR3 contains 13 residues. Germline values: CDR1 SGDLS, CDR2 YYNGEE. V was trimmed by 1 base and J by 4 bases, leaving 7 bases between them.

The rearrangement uses TRBV27 and TRBJ2-6; D may match TRBD1 or TRBD2 (5 bases each). Germline CDR1 MNHEY, CDR2 SMNVEV (reference sequence). The length of the CDR3 is 18 residues. V shed 3 bases and J shed 0 bases, with 15 bases lying between them. The CDR3 DNA follows: TGTGCCAGCAGTTTTGCCCGGGGCAGCGGCTCTGGGGCCAACGTCCTGACTTTC. Translation: CASSFARGSGSGANVLTF.

The chain links TRBV19 to TRBJ2-5; tentative D call: TRBD1 (5 bases). V was pared by 4 bases and J by 2 bases, with 14 bases between. CDR3 length: 15 residues. Germline V gene sequence: CDR1 LNHDA, CDR2 SQIVND (reference sequence). The CDR3 sequence is CASSTAWGPQETQYF. CDR3 bases: TGTGCCAGTAGTACTGCATGGGGCCCACAAGAGACCCAGTACTTC.

This sequence joins TRBV10-3 and TRBJ2-1, with TRBD2 matching 7 bases. There are 12 residues in the CDR3. V gave up 8 bases and J gave up 15 bases; unmatched junction bases: 13. CDR1 and CDR2 from the germline V gene are ENHRY and SYGVKD. As DNA, the CDR3 is TGTGCCATCGGGTCCGAAGCGGGGAAGGGGTTCTTC. Translating gives CAIGSEAGKGFF.

The CDR3 DNA sequence: TGTGCCAGCAGCTTATTCAGGGATAACGACGAGCAGTACTTC. Translated: CASSLFRDNDEQYF. The chain carries TRBV7-6 and TRBJ2-7; weak D call: TRBD1 (5 bases). This CDR3 region has 14 residues. Germline V lookup: CDR1 SGHVS, CDR2 FNYEAQ. The germline V and J ends were trimmed by 2 bases and 5 bases, with 13 bases remaining between them.

The chain is built from TRBV5-4 and TRBJ2-1, with 7 bases identical to TRBD1. With 4 bases clipped from V and 6 bases from J, the junction kept 7 bases outside the gene matches. Germline V lookup: CDR1 SGHNT, CDR2 YYREEE (reference sequence). The CDR3 is 14 amino acids. For the CDR3, the DNA is TGTGCCAGCAGCCAGGGACAGACACCCAATGAGCAGTTCTTC. It encodes CASSQGQTPNEQFF.

V gene TRBV27 combines with J gene TRBJ1-2; unclear D gene. Germline V gene sequence: CDR1 MNHEY, CDR2 SMNVEV (reference sequence). Trimming cost V 6 bases and J 0 bases, with 20 bases left between them. The CDR3 has 17 residues. The CDR3 DNA reads TGTGCCAGCAGGAGTTTCGGGGAGAAATGGACTAACTATGGCTACACCTTC. This encodes CASRSFGEKWTNYGYTF.

This chain uses TRBV5-4 with TRBJ2-5, with unresolved D. Germline V gives CDR1 SGHNT, CDR2 YYREEE (reference sequence). The length of the CDR3 is 13 residues. V lost 3 bases, J lost 2 bases, and 8 bases lay in between. CDR3 loop: CASSSRPQETQYF. CDR3 nucleotide sequence: TGTGCCAGCAGCTCCCGGCCTCAAGAGACCCAGTACTTC.

The chain joins TRBV2 to TRBJ2-3, with a possible D match to TRBD1 (6 bases). With 0 bases removed from V and 7 bases from J, the gap between germline ends came to 8 bases. CDR3 size: 13 residues. The germline V gene encodes CDR1 SNHLY and CDR2 FYNNEI. CDR3 sequence: CASSEAQGYTQYF. The CDR3 region has the DNA TGTGCCAGCAGTGAAGCACAGGGATATACGCAGTATTTT.

This clone was recorded a few times. The rearrangement links TRBV2 to TRBJ2-7; D is possibly TRBD1 (5 bases). In germline, CDR1 is SNHLY, CDR2 FYNNEI. This CDR3 is 14 amino acids long. V dropped 5 bases and J dropped 3 bases, with 14 bases sitting between them. This CDR3 reads CASSPQGKGYEQYF. The DNA for the CDR3 is TGTGCCAGCAGTCCCCAGGGTAAAGGCTACGAGCAGTACTTC.

This sequence joins TRBV6-5 and TRBJ2-7; 10 bases map to TRBD2. Germline loops: CDR1 MNHEY, CDR2 SVGAGI. The V and J ends lost 0 bases and 6 bases, in that order; junction bases with no gene match: 5. The CDR3 covers 15 residues. The CDR3 nucleotides are TGTGCCAGCAGTTACTCCCCTCGGACTAGCGGCGAGCAGTACTTC. Its translation is CASSYSPRTSGEQYF.

This chain joins TRBV7-9 and TRBJ2-7, with D possibly being TRBD2 (6 bases). Germline values: CDR1 SEHNR, CDR2 FQNEAQ (reference sequence). This CDR3 is 14 amino acids long. Trimming pared 5 bases from V and 2 bases from J, leaving 13 bases between. The CDR3 spells CASSPGLPPYEQYF. The DNA of the CDR3 is TGTGCCAGCAGCCCGGGACTCCCTCCCTACGAGCAGTACTTC.

CDR3 DNA sequence: TGTGCCAGTTTAGGTTGGGGGACTAGCTTTCCAACTAAGACAAGTCTCGCTGGGGCCAACGTCCTGACTTTC. It encodes CASLGWGTSFPTKTSLAGANVLTF. This chain joins TRBV21-1 and TRBJ2-6; TRBD2, as called in the table, went unchecked against the DNA. TRBV21-1 is flagged as a pseudogene. The CDR3 has 24 amino acids.

The rearrangement uses TRBV6-5 and TRBJ2-4; TRBD1 agrees at 7 bases. The CDR3 runs 15 residues. CDR1 and CDR2 (germline): MNHEY, SVGAGI. Germline trimming cut 6 bases from V and 3 bases from J; bases unmatched to any gene: 8. The CDR3 nucleotides are TGTGCCAGCAGCCCCGGGGACAGAGACAAAAACATTCAGTACTTC. It is translated as CASSPGDRDKNIQYF.

The chain joins TRBV29-1 to TRBJ2-5; D possibly matches TRBD1 or TRBD2 (5 bases each). V was trimmed by 4 bases and J by 1 base, leaving 10 bases between them. The CDR3 is 13 amino acids. Germline values: CDR1 SQVTM, CDR2 ANQGSEA. The DNA for the CDR3 is TGCAGCGTTGTACCCGGGGCCCAAGAGACCCAGTACTTC. Its translation is CSVVPGAQETQYF.